This TCR beta chain was obtained from a study of blood T cell repertoires in COVID-19. Across the whole study: Sites across the United States, Italy and Spain contributed samples from acute and convalescent COVID-19.

Unmatched junction bases numbered 18, after V lost 2 bases and J lost 7 bases. Per the germline V gene, CDR1 is SGHTA and CDR2 is FQGTGA. This CDR3 contains 18 residues. Sequenced by immunoSEQ multiplex PCR; TCRdb stores in-frame clones only, minus some. The sample lists approximately 230,000 clones, around 83% occurring once. V is TRBV7-3 and J is TRBJ2-7; TRBD2 matches at 9 bases. Sequenced input: peripheral blood. The TCR was taken from a man aged 80 or over with acute or convalescent COVID-19. The CDR3 spells CASSLSASGTWDGVEQYF. The CDR3 DNA sequence: TGTGCCAGCAGCTTATCTGCTAGCGGGACCTGGGACGGGGTGGAGCAGTACTTC.